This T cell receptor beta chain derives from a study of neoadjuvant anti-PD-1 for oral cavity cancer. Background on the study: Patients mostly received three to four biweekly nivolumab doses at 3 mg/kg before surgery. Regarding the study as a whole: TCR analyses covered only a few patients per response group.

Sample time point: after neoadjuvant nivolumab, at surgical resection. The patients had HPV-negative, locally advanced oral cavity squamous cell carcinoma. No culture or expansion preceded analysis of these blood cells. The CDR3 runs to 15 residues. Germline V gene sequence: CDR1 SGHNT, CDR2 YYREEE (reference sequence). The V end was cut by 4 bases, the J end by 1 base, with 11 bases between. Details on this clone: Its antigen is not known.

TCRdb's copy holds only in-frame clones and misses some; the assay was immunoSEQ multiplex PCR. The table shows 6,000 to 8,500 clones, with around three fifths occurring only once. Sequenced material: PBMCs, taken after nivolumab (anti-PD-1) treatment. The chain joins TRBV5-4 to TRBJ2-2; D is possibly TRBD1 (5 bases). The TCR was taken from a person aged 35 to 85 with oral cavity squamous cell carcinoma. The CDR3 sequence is CASSPNRLNTGELFF. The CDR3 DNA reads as TGTGCCAGCAGCCCAAACAGGTTGAACACCGGGGAGCTGTTTTTT.